These 12 T cell receptor beta chains came from one sample sequenced in a study of Ad26.COV2.S vaccination and SARS-CoV-2 variants. The treatment denotes: some 20 received Ad26.COV2.S at low or high dose, single or two shots; about 5 received placebo; per-sample allocation not given. Day 63 after the first injection of vaccine or placebo was the sampling time. The repertoire was sequenced with immunoSEQ multiplex PCR; TCRdb's copy has only in-frame clones and lacks some. The table has about 350,000 clones, around 83% seen once; the top ten hold around 3.3%. This sample comprised peripheral blood, obtained in a trial of Ad26.COV2.S vaccine versus placebo. The receptors derive from a person between 18 and 59 years old who received the Ad26.COV2.S COVID-19 vaccine or a placebo.

CDR3 residues: CASAIPVLRTADLNTEAFF. The CDR3 coding sequence is TGTGCTAGTGCCATCCCAGTACTCCGGACGGCTGATTTGAACACTGAAGCTTTCTTT. The V and J genes are TRBV12-5 and TRBJ1-1; the D is unclear. Germline V gene data show CDR1 as LGHNT and CDR2 as FRNRAP. V was shortened by 7 bases and J by 0 bases, with 27 bases between the two germline ends. The CDR3 is 19 residues long.

This clone was found once. The V gene is TRBV3-1 (or the pseudogene TRBV3-2), the J gene TRBJ2-1; 7 nucleotides line up with TRBD1. Germline values: CDR1 LGHDT, CDR2 YNNKEL (reference sequence). The CDR3 spans 15 residues. V was clipped by 6 bases and J by 2 bases; unmatched bases: 7. CDR3 in DNA: TGTGCCAGCAGACCACAGGGGTCGGCCTACAATGAGCAGTTCTTC. This gives the protein CASRPQGSAYNEQFF.

This clone was recorded at least ten times. V and J are TRBV5-1 and TRBJ2-1; 7 bases line up with TRBD1. V gave up 1 base and J gave up 1 base; unmatched junction bases: 2. The germline V gene encodes CDR1 SGHRS and CDR2 YFSETQ. This CDR3 region has 15 residues. CDR3 coding DNA: TGCGCCAGCAGCTTGATACAGGGGTCCTACAATGAGCAGTTCTTC. It yields the protein CASSLIQGSYNEQFF.

This rearrangement joins TRBV18 to TRBJ2-6; D call uncertain. This CDR3 is built from 13 residues. CDR1 is KGHSH, CDR2 LQKENI, per germline. V gave up 5 bases and J gave up 3 bases, with 5 bases separating them. The CDR3 spells CASSIGGANVLTF. The CDR3 nucleotides are TGTGCCAGCTCAATAGGTGGGGCCAACGTCCTGACTTTC.

Comments on this clone: The same CDR3 can be traced to other DNA sequences in this sample. The rearrangement links TRBV18 to TRBJ1-1; D is ambiguous. The V and J ends lost 0 bases and 1 base respectively, with 3 bases between them. CDR3 length: 13 amino acids. Looked up from germline, CDR1 is KGHSH and CDR2 is LQKENI. The CDR3 sequence: CASSPPGNTEAFF. In DNA form, the CDR3 reads TGTGCCAGCTCACCACCCGGGAACACTGAAGCTTTCTTT.

The CDR3 coding sequence is TGTGCCAGCAGCTCGGCCGGGCCCCTGGGAGCAGATACGCAGTATTTT. Protein: CASSSAGPLGADTQYF. The chain combines TRBV9 with TRBJ2-3, with D perhaps TRBD2 (5 bases). Germline loops: CDR1 SGDLS, CDR2 YYNGEE. Trimming shortened V by 4 bases and J by 4 bases, and 19 bases separated the two germline ends. The CDR3 covers 16 residues.

This rearrangement joins TRBV5-1 to TRBJ1-1; no definite D call. Germline CDR1 is SGHRS and CDR2 is YFSETQ. V was clipped by 3 bases and J by 5 bases, with 17 bases between them. CDR3 size: 15 residues. This CDR3 is CASSSNVELRTEAFF. As DNA, the CDR3 is TGCGCCAGCAGCTCTAATGTTGAACTGAGGACTGAAGCTTTCTTT.

The chain employs TRBV6-5 and TRBJ1-5; no clear D. The CDR3 length is 13 residues. The germline V gene encodes CDR1 MNHEY and CDR2 SVGAGI. V shed 8 bases and J shed 1 base, with 9 bases lying between them. For the CDR3, the DNA is TGTGCCAGCCGGGGTCCAAGCAATCAGCCCCAGCATTTT. It is translated as CASRGPSNQPQHF.

J is TRBJ1-1 and V is TRBV14, with TRBD1 matching 7 bases. Germline lookup yields CDR1 SGHDN and CDR2 FVKESK. V was pared by 1 base and J by 3 bases, with 8 bases of the junction left unmatched. The CDR3 totals 16 residues. CDR3 sequence reads: CASSQVEGAKYTEAFF. CDR3 bases: TGTGCCAGCAGCCAAGTGGAGGGGGCGAAGTACACTGAAGCTTTCTTT.

CDR3 DNA sequence: TGTGCCAGCAGTTCCCGACGGATCTCTTGGGAAAAACTGTTTTTT. Translation: CASSSRRISWEKLFF. The chain employs TRBV28 and TRBJ1-4; D gene ambiguous. There are 15 residues in the CDR3. V was cut by 4 bases and J by 8 bases, with 17 bases left in between. Germline CDR1 reads MDHEN; CDR2 reads SYDVKM.

DNA of the CDR3: TGTGCCAGCTCACCAGGACTAGCGGGGCTCTACGAGCAGTACTTC. Translated, it gives CASSPGLAGLYEQYF. This chain uses TRBV18 with TRBJ2-7; 12 nucleotides align to TRBD2. CDR1 is KGHSH, CDR2 LQKENI, per germline. J was trimmed by 3 bases and V by 2 bases; bases with no gene match: 2. This CDR3 has 15 amino acids.

The rearrangement joins TRBV28 to TRBJ2-2; 7 positions agree with TRBD1. V lost 7 bases to trimming and J lost 7 bases; unmatched junction nucleotides: 6. Germline V lookup: CDR1 MDHEN, CDR2 SYDVKM. The CDR3 has 13 amino acids. CDR3 loop: CASTDRADGELFF. Written as DNA, the CDR3 is TGTGCCAGCACCGACAGGGCGGACGGGGAGCTGTTTTTT.